This TCR beta chain was sequenced in a study of PD-L1 blockade in urothelial cancer. About the research overall: Atezolizumab 1,200 mg was given intravenously every 3 weeks, starting 2014.

Profiled with immunoSEQ multiplex PCR; TCRdb holds only in-frame clones, not every one. The sample includes around 32,000 clones, approximately 87% of them seen just once. V lost 6 bases and J lost 8; bases outside the gene matches: 5. Germline CDR1 MNHNS, CDR2 SASEGT. This CDR3 comprises 13 residues. The chain employs TRBV6-1 and TRBJ1-2, with TRBD1 matching 11 bases. Specimen: PBMCs, collected around atezolizumab (anti-PD-L1) treatment. The clonotype comes from a man over 45 with urothelial cancer. CDR3 in DNA: TGTGCCAGCAGGCCCGGGACAGGGGGAGGCTACACCTTC. It is translated as CASRPGTGGGYTF.